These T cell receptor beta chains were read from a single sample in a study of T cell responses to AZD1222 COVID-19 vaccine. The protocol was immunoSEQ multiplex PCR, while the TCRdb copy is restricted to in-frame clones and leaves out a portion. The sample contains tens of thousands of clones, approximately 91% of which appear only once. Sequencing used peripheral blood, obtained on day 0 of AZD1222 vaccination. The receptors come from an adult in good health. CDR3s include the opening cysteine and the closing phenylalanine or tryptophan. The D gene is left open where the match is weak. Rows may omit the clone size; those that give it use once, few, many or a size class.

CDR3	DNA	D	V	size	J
CASTTGQGNEKLFF	TGTGCCAGCACGACAGGACAGGGGAATGAAAAACTGTTTTTT	TRBD1	TRBV6-6	NA	TRBJ1-4
CASSVARTVNQPQHF	TGTGCCAGCAGCGTAGCTAGAACGGTCAATCAGCCCCAGCATTTT	NA	TRBV9	NA	TRBJ1-5
CASSEGGSGIQYF	TGTGCCAGCAGTGAAGGAGGTTCAGGCATTCAGTACTTC	NA	TRBV2	few	TRBJ2-4
CASSLDPSGNTIYF	TGTGCCAGCAGCTTGGACCCCTCTGGAAACACCATATATTTT	NA	TRBV11-2	NA	TRBJ1-3
CASSPRQGVVNTEAFF	TGTGCCAGTAGTCCCCGTCAGGGGGTGGTGAACACTGAAGCTTTCTTT	TRBD1	TRBV19	NA	TRBJ1-1
CASSRGGAYEQYF	TGTGCCAGCAGCCGCGGGGGGGCCTACGAGCAGTACTTC	TRBD2	TRBV12-3/TRBV12-4	NA	TRBJ2-7
CASETASSYNSPLHF	TGTGCCAGTGAGACAGCGAGCTCCTATAATTCACCCCTCCACTTT	NA	TRBV28	NA	TRBJ1-6
CASSLEVGELFF	TGTGCCAGCAGCCTAGAGGTCGGGGAGCTGTTTTTT	NA	TRBV7-2	NA	TRBJ2-2
CASSPVGYEQYF	TGTGCCAGCAGTCCAGTAGGGTACGAGCAGTACTTC	NA	TRBV25-1	NA	TRBJ2-7
CASSYSIAPGTTGTGELFF	TGTGCCAGCAGTTACTCGATTGCGCCCGGGACTACGGGCACCGGGGAGCTGTTTTTT	TRBD2	TRBV6-2/TRBV6-3	NA	TRBJ2-2
CSVRGHRGITDTQYF	TGCAGCGTCCGGGGACACCGGGGAATCACAGATACGCAGTATTTT	NA	TRBV29-1	NA	TRBJ2-3
CASSFRTGITEAFF	TGTGCCAGCAGTTTCCGGACAGGGATCACTGAAGCTTTCTTT	TRBD1	TRBV27	NA	TRBJ1-1
CASSMGPQYYNEQFF	TGTGCCAGTAGTATGGGTCCTCAGTATTACAATGAGCAGTTCTTC	NA	TRBV19	NA	TRBJ2-1
CASSPFPAPYEQYF	TGTGCCAGCTCACCCTTCCCGGCGCCCTACGAGCAGTACTTC	NA	TRBV18	once	TRBJ2-7
CASSQVSGEYNEQFF	TGTGCCAGCAGCCAAGTTAGCGGGGAATACAATGAGCAGTTCTTC	TRBD2	TRBV4-2	NA	TRBJ2-1
CASTPLGLGGELFF	TGTGCCAGCACCCCCCTAGGGTTAGGCGGGGAGCTGTTTTTT	NA	TRBV7-3	NA	TRBJ2-2
CASSPSLRYGYTF	TGTGCCAGCAGTCCCTCTCTTCGCTATGGCTACACCTTC	NA	TRBV28	NA	TRBJ1-2
CASREDRGQETQYF	TGTGCCAGCAGGGAAGACAGGGGTCAAGAGACCCAGTACTTC	TRBD1	TRBV6-1	few	TRBJ2-5
CASSLAGPREDEQFF	TGTGCCAGCAGCTTAGCGGGCCCCCGGGAGGATGAGCAGTTCTTC	TRBD2	TRBV7-8	NA	TRBJ2-1
CASSYKQGTETQYF	TGTGCCAGCAGCTATAAACAGGGGACGGAGACCCAGTACTTC	TRBD1	TRBV7-9	NA	TRBJ2-5
CASSVEQGSTDTQYF	TGTGCCAGCAGCGTAGAACAGGGGTCGACAGATACGCAGTATTTT	TRBD1	TRBV9	NA	TRBJ2-3
CASTTRGGGYTF	TGTGCCAGCACTACCAGGGGAGGAGGCTACACCTTC	NA	TRBV12-3/TRBV12-4	NA	TRBJ1-2
CASSTGTSDTDTQYF	TGTGCCAGCAGCACTGGGACTAGCGATACAGATACGCAGTATTTT	TRBD2	TRBV9	NA	TRBJ2-3
CASRSKPPSYEQYF	TGTGCCAGCAGGAGTAAGCCCCCTTCCTACGAGCAGTACTTC	NA	TRBV25-1	NA	TRBJ2-7
CASSRQAATSYEQYF	TGTGCCAGCAGTCGACAGGCGGCCACCTCCTACGAGCAGTACTTC	NA	TRBV7-9	once	TRBJ2-7
CASTETGTGDTEAFF	TGTGCCAGCACCGAAACCGGGACAGGGGACACTGAAGCTTTCTTT	TRBD1	TRBV28	NA	TRBJ1-1
CASSPVSMEQFF	TGTGCCAGCTCACCGGTCTCCATGGAGCAGTTCTTC	NA	TRBV18	NA	TRBJ2-1
CASSGWGRAIF	TGTGCCAGCAGCGGGTGGGGGCGCGCGATCTTC	NA	TRBV5-4	NA	TRBJ2-1
CASSMAGLNTEAFF	TGTGCCAGCTCAATGGCCGGGTTGAACACTGAAGCTTTCTTT	NA	TRBV3-1/TRBV3-2	NA	TRBJ1-1
CASSPAGTEAFF	TGTGCCAGCAGCCCGGCGGGCACTGAAGCTTTCTTT	NA	TRBV3-1/TRBV3-2	once	TRBJ1-1
CATTPGGEGGNQPQHF	TGTGCCACCACCCCGGGGGGGGAGGGGGGCAATCAGCCCCAGCATTTT	NA	TRBV2	NA	TRBJ1-5
CASSQEPTSGARDEQFF	TGCGCCAGCAGCCAAGAACCGACTAGCGGGGCTAGGGATGAGCAGTTCTTC	TRBD2	TRBV4-3	once	TRBJ2-1
CASRTGGEVYGYTF	TGTGCCAGTAGGACAGGGGGCGAGGTCTATGGCTACACCTTC	TRBD1	TRBV19	NA	TRBJ1-2
CASSFMGTEAFF	TGTGCCAGCAGCTTTATGGGCACTGAAGCTTTCTTT	NA	TRBV6-5	few	TRBJ1-1
CASSQEVSGYTF	TGTGCCAGCAGCCAAGAAGTGAGTGGCTACACCTTC	NA	TRBV4-2	NA	TRBJ1-2
CSVEVQGKGEYEQYF	TGCAGCGTTGAAGTTCAAGGGAAAGGAGAATACGAGCAGTACTTC	NA	TRBV29-1	NA	TRBJ2-7
CARSSGRPKETQYF	TGTGCCAGGAGTAGCGGGAGGCCCAAAGAGACCCAGTACTTC	TRBD2	TRBV7-4	NA	TRBJ2-5
CASSYSGGEVQPQHF	TGTGCCAGCAGTTACTCGGGCGGGGAGGTTCAGCCCCAGCATTTT	NA	TRBV6-2/TRBV6-3	NA	TRBJ1-5
CASSLDTLGAFF	TGTGCCAGCAGCTTAGATACCCTGGGGGCTTTCTTT	NA	TRBV7-2	NA	TRBJ1-1
CASSLDRGSYNEQFF	TGTGCCAGCAGTTTGGACAGGGGCTCCTACAATGAGCAGTTCTTC	TRBD1	TRBV2	NA	TRBJ2-1
CASNIGFPTGELFF	TGTGCCAGCAACATCGGGTTTCCCACCGGGGAGCTGTTTTTT	NA	TRBV9	once	TRBJ2-2
CASSLPKDYGYTF	TGTGCCAGCAGCTTACCGAAGGACTATGGCTACACCTTC	NA	TRBV7-9	NA	TRBJ1-2